This TCR beta chain was sequenced in a study of patients and donors after allogeneic stem cell transplantation. CDR3 length equals 15 residues. The V end lost 2 bases, the J end lost 1 base, and 9 bases lay between the germline ends. In germline, CDR1 is MNHEY, CDR2 SVGAGI. TCRdb itself ran the RT-PCR reads through MiXCR, one entry per CDR3 protein. The sample contains about 200,000 distinct CDR3 sequences, more than 35% of which appear only once. This clonotype originated in a human donor who was either an allogeneic HSCT recipient or a stem cell or donor lymphocyte infusion donor (not recorded which). It is not recorded whose cells these are; they may come from a transplant donor. Sequencing was performed on blood, either unsorted or a sorted T cell fraction (not recorded which). The chain employs TRBV6-5 and TRBJ2-1; D is unresolved. CDR3 sequence reads: CASSYTVVSYNEQFF. The CDR3 bases are TGTGCCAGCAGTTACACGGTAGTGTCCTACAATGAGCAGTTCTTC.